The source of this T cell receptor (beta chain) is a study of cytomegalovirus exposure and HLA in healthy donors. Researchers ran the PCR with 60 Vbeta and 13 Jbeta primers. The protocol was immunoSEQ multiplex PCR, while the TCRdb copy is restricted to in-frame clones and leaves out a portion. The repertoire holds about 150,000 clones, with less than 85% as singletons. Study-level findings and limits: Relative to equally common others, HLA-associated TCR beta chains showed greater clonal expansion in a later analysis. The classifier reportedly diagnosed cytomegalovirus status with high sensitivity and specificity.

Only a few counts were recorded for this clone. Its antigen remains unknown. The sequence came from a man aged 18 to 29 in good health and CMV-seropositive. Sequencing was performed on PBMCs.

Here the CDR3 DNA reads TGTGCCAGCAGTTACCCTGTTGGGCAGAACACAGATACGCAGTATTTT. Residues: CASSYPVGQNTDTQYF. The chain has TRBV6-6 and TRBJ2-3, with D unresolved. Trimming took 2 bases from V and 2 from J, leaving 14 bases between them. The CDR3 totals 16 residues. The V gene's germline CDR1 is MNHNY and CDR2 SVGAGI (reference sequence).